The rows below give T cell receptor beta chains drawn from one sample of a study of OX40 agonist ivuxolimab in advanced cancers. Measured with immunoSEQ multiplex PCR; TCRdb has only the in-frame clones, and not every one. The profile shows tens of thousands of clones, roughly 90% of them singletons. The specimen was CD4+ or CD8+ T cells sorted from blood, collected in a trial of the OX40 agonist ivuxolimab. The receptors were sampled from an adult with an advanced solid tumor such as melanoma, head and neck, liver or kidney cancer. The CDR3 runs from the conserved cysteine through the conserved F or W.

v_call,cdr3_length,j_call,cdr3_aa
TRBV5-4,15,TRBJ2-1,CASSPPASGSYEQFF
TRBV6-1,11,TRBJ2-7,CAGRGRDEQYF
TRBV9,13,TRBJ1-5,CASNGGVSQPQHF
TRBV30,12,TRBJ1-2,CAWSYRVDGYTF
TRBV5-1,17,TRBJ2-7,CASSTGDYLLGSYEQYF
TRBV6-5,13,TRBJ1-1,CASFPAQNTEAFF
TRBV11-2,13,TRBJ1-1,CASSFQGAGEAFF
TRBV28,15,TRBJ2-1,CASSLGQSSYNEQFF
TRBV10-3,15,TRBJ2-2,CAISQNRDEAGELFF
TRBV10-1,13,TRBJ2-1,CASSTTRVNEQFF
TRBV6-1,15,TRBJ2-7,CASKGSGTGGYEQYF
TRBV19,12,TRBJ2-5,CASSWRQETQYF
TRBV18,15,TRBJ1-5,CASSYTDAGNQPQHF
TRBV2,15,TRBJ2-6,CASWGPGGGANVLTF
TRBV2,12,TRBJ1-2,CASTREEGGYTF
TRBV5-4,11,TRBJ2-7,CASSSSGEQYF
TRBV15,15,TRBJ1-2,CATSRGGRPNYGYTF
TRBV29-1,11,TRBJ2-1,CSAWTYNEQFF
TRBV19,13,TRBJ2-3,CASSIGQTDTQYF
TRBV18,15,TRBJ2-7,CASSYSGGTSYEQYF
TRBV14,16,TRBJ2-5,CASSQGALAGAETQYF
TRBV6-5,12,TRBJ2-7,CASRVAAGTQYF
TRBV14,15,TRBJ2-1,CASSQREGPHNEQFF
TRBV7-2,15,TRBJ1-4,CASSPFDPKGEKLFF
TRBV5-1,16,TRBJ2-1,CASSPTSGGFYNEQFF
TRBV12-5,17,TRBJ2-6,CASGLVREASGANVLTF
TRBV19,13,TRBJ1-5,CASRSRDRQPQHF
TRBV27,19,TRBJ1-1,CASSTTGGSRWATDTEAFF
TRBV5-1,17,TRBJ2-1,CASSATSGRISYNEQFF
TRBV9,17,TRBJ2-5,CASSAGPSGGPQETQYF
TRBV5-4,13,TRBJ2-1,CASSSGGYNEQFF
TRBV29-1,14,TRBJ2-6,CSVEQGRGANVLTF
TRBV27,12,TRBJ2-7,CASSLDRNEQYF
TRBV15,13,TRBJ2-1,CATLRDRVGEQFF
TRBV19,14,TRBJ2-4,CASSTTEAKNIQYF
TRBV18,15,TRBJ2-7,CASSPLPGTPYEQYF
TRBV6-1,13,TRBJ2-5,CASSREVAETQYF
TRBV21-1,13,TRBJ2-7,CASRPTETYEQYF
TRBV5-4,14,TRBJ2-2,CASRTATNTGELFF
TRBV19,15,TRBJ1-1,CASSTPGLGNTEAFF
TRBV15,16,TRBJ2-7,CATSRDQGPGAGEQYF
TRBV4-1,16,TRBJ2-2,CASSSSSRLHTGELFF
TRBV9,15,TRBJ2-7,CASSVALAGSYEQYF
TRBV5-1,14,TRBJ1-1,CASSLAGALAEAFF
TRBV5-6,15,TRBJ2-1,CASSFSLSSYNEQFF
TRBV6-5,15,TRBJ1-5,CASSYDHRGGQPQHF
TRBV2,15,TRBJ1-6,CASRLEGDYNSPLHF
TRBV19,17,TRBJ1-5,CASSIGGQGASNQPQHF
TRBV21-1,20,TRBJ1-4,CASSRETSFRGVLWGEKLFF
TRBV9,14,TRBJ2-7,CASSAGTDIYEQYF
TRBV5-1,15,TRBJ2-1,CASSGSSGIHNEQFF
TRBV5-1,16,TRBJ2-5,CASSPRTSGGQETQYF
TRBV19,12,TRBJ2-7,CASSTGSYEQYF
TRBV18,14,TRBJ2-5,CASSPDGVQETQYF
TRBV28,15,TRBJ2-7,CASSVSSGRAYEQYF
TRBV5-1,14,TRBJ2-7,CASSLAGLSYEQYF
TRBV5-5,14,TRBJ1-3,CASSLSEGQNTIYF